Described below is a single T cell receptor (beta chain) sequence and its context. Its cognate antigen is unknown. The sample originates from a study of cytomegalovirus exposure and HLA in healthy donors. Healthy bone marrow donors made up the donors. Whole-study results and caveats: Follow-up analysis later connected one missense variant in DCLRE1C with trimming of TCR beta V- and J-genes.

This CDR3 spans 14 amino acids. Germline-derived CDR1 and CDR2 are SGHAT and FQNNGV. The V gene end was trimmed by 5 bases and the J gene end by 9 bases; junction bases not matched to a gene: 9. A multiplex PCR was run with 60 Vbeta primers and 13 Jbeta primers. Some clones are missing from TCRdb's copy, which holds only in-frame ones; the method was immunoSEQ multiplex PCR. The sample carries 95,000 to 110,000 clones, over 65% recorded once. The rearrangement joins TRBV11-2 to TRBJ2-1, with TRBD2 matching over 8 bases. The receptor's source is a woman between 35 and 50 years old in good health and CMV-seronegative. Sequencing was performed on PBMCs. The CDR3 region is CASSPLRGAGEQFF. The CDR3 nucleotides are TGTGCCAGCAGCCCTCTGCGGGGGGCCGGTGAGCAGTTCTTC.